This entry lists 9 T cell receptor beta chains sequenced from one sample in a study of CD8+ T cells in alopecia areata. In each case, RNA was isolated and then reverse transcribed into cDNA as the sequencing template. Method: immunoSEQ multiplex PCR; TCRdb's copy keeps in-frame clones and lacks some. Of about 64,000 clones in the sample, more than 45% were seen once. Specified treatment: oral pan-JAK inhibitor, 5-10 mg twice daily. This specimen consisted of CD8+ T cells sorted from blood, obtained at roughly week 38, from a patient treated with tofacitinib. Receptors originate from a human donor with alopecia areata.

V usage is TRBV28 and J usage is TRBJ2-5; D remains ambiguous. V was cut by 7 bases and J by 9 bases, with 18 bases left in between. The germline gives CDR1 MDHEN, CDR2 SYDVKM. The CDR3 spans 13 residues. For the CDR3, the DNA is TGTGCCAGCACCCTGGGCGGTAGTAAGGCCCAGTACTTC. Translated, it gives CASTLGGSKAQYF. The full variable domain, with the rest looked up from reference TRBV28 and TRBJ2-5, is DVKVTQSSRYLVKRTGEKVFLECVQDMDHENMFWYRQDPGLGLRLIYFSYDVKMKEKGDIPEGYSVSREKKERFSLILESASTNQTSMYLCASTLGGSKAQYFGPGTRLLVL.

V usage is TRBV11-2 and J usage is TRBJ2-3; D perhaps matches TRBD2 (5 bases). Germline V gene lookup returns CDR1 SGHAT and CDR2 FQNNGV. This CDR3 comprises 15 residues. V dropped 0 bases and J dropped 0 bases, with 7 bases sitting between them. In nucleotides, the CDR3 is TGTGCCAGCAGCTTAGAGGCTAGCAGCACAGATACGCAGTATTTT. Its translation is CASSLEASSTDTQYF.

The V call is TRBV23-1, the J call TRBJ2-7; TRBD1 agrees at 8 bases. TRBV23-1 is marked as an open reading frame, function uncertain. CDR3 size: 14 residues. V was clipped by 6 bases and J by 2 bases; unmatched bases: 6. The CDR3 DNA is TGCGCCAGCAGGATGGGACAGGCCCCCTACGAGCAGTACTTC. It codes for CASRMGQAPYEQYF.

The chain has TRBV30 and TRBJ2-1, with D uncertain. V lost 4 bases and J lost 0, with 16 bases in between. The CDR3 sequence is 16 residues long. Germline lookup yields CDR1 GTSNPN and CDR2 SVGIG (reference sequence). CDR3 region: CAWNRDTKLSYNEQFF. In DNA, the CDR3 is TGTGCCTGGAACCGCGACACCAAGCTCTCCTACAATGAGCAGTTCTTC.

J is TRBJ2-2 and V is TRBV5-1; D uncertain. The V and J ends lost 4 bases and 4 bases respectively, with 14 bases between them. Germline loops: CDR1 SGHRS, CDR2 YFSETQ. The CDR3 sequence is 15 residues long. The CDR3, as DNA: TGCGCCAGCAGCAACCAGGACGGCCCCACCGGGGAGCTGTTTTTT. The encoded protein is CASSNQDGPTGELFF.

This chain connects TRBV6-5 to TRBJ2-7, with D possibly TRBD1 on 5 matching bases. Trimming took off 6 bases at V and 7 bases at J, with 16 bases between the two ends. The CDR3 runs to 13 residues. Germline V gene sequence: CDR1 MNHEY, CDR2 SVGAGI. CDR3 protein: CASRRGAAWEQYF. CDR3 coding DNA: TGTGCCAGCAGAAGGGGCGCCGCATGGGAGCAGTACTTC.

This clone has only one observation. The chain combines TRBV7-6 with TRBJ2-7; D remains ambiguous. V was trimmed by 2 bases and J by 1 base, leaving 9 bases between them. CDR1 and CDR2 from the germline V gene are SGHVS and FNYEAQ. CDR3 length: 14 residues. CDR3 sequence reads: CASSLRPGSYEQYF. CDR3 bases: TGTGCCAGCAGCTTACGGCCAGGTTCCTACGAGCAGTACTTC.

The chain combines TRBV30 with TRBJ2-7; 10 positions match TRBD2. This CDR3 region has 14 residues. V gave up 5 bases and J gave up 2 bases; unmatched junction bases: 6. CDR1 is GTSNPN, CDR2 SVGIG, per germline (reference sequence). The CDR3 nucleotides are TGTGCCTGGGGATGGACTAGCGGACCCTACGAGCAGTACTTC. It codes for CAWGWTSGPYEQYF.

The chain has TRBV29-1 and TRBJ2-2; D possibly matches TRBD1 or TRBD2 (6 bases each). Per germline, CDR1 SQVTM and CDR2 ANQGSEA. The CDR3 covers 12 residues. The V and J ends lost 6 bases and 6 bases respectively, with 11 bases between them. The CDR3 DNA is TGCAGCGTCGCAGGGGAGGCCGGGGAGCTGTTTTTT. Translation gives CSVAGEAGELFF.